Listed below are T cell receptor beta chains from one sample, sequenced in a study of T-cell reconstitution after alpha-beta-depleted transplantation in children. TCRdb re-called the PCR reads with MiXCR, one entry per CDR3 protein. The repertoire holds hundreds of thousands of distinct CDR3 sequences, with about an eighth as singletons. The source material was PBMCs, mostly from graft donor cells, sampled 360 days after TCRalphabeta/CD19-depleted stem cell transplant. These receptors were obtained from a male patient younger than 18 who had a stem cell transplant for acute myeloid leukemia, so the T cells may come from the graft donor. Both conserved end residues are part of each CDR3. Each record gives: J gene, D gene, clone size, V gene, CDR3 DNA, CDR3 protein. D genes are given only for firm matches. Some rows have no size entry. The others give once, few or many, or a class for an expanded clone.

j_gene: TRBJ1-2; d_gene: TRBD1; abundance: few; v_gene: TRBV10-3; CDR3nt: TGTGCCATCAGTGCTGGGACAGGGGGCCCGAAGAGAGGCTACACCTTC; CDR3aa: CAISAGTGGPKRGYTF
j_gene: TRBJ1-5; d_gene: TRBD1; abundance: -; v_gene: TRBV12-3/TRBV12-4; CDR3nt: TGTGCCAGCAATTCGAGGACAGGGAGTCAGCCCCAGCATTTT; CDR3aa: CASNSRTGSQPQHF
j_gene: TRBJ2-7; d_gene: TRBD1; abundance: few; v_gene: TRBV18; CDR3nt: TGTGCCAGCTCACCGAGGGGACAGGGGCATCCCTCGCCCGAGCAGTACTTC; CDR3aa: CASSPRGQGHPSPEQYF
j_gene: TRBJ1-1; d_gene: -; abundance: -; v_gene: TRBV7-8; CDR3nt: TGTGCCAGCAGCTTAGTCCGCTGGGGTGCTGAAGCTTTCTTT; CDR3aa: CASSLVRWGAEAFF
j_gene: TRBJ2-2; d_gene: TRBD1; abundance: -; v_gene: TRBV9; CDR3nt: TGTGCCAGCAGCGTATCGGACAGGGGTTGGGACGCGAACACCGGGGAGCTGTTTTTT; CDR3aa: CASSVSDRGWDANTGELFF
j_gene: TRBJ2-1; d_gene: TRBD2; abundance: few; v_gene: TRBV20-1; CDR3nt: TGCAGTGCTCCCTATCTAGCGGTCTCCTACAATGAGCAGTTCTTC; CDR3aa: CSAPYLAVSYNEQFF
j_gene: TRBJ2-1; d_gene: TRBD2; abundance: few; v_gene: TRBV30; CDR3nt: TGTGCCTGGAGTGTAGGGGCGGGGGGGAACAATGAGCAGTTCTTC; CDR3aa: CAWSVGAGGNNEQFF
j_gene: TRBJ2-3; d_gene: TRBD2; abundance: -; v_gene: TRBV10-3; CDR3nt: TGTGCCATCAGTTTGGAACTAGCGGGAACAGATACGCAGTATTTT; CDR3aa: CAISLELAGTDTQYF
j_gene: TRBJ2-1; d_gene: -; abundance: -; v_gene: TRBV7-8; CDR3nt: TGTGCCAGCAGCTCTTACCCTTACAATGAGCAGTTCTTC; CDR3aa: CASSSYPYNEQFF
j_gene: TRBJ1-2; d_gene: -; abundance: -; v_gene: TRBV30; CDR3nt: TGTGCCTGGAGTGTGAGTCAGCATGGCTACACCTTC; CDR3aa: CAWSVSQHGYTF
j_gene: TRBJ2-1; d_gene: TRBD2; abundance: few; v_gene: TRBV15; CDR3nt: TGTGCCACCAGCAGAGGCCCGACTAGCGGGAACTACAATGAGCAGTTCTTC; CDR3aa: CATSRGPTSGNYNEQFF
j_gene: TRBJ2-6; d_gene: -; abundance: many; v_gene: TRBV20-1; CDR3nt: TGCAGTGCTATCAGCGGAAGCTCTGGGGCCAACGTCCTGACTTTC; CDR3aa: CSAISGSSGANVLTF
j_gene: TRBJ2-7; d_gene: -; abundance: few; v_gene: TRBV29-1; CDR3nt: TGCAGCGTTCCTCGAGTAGGGACATCGGACGAGCAGTACTTC; CDR3aa: CSVPRVGTSDEQYF
j_gene: TRBJ2-5; d_gene: -; abundance: -; v_gene: TRBV4-3; CDR3nt: TGCGCCAGCAGCCAGAGTCAGAGTCGGGAGACCCAGTACTTC; CDR3aa: CASSQSQSRETQYF
j_gene: TRBJ2-3; d_gene: TRBD2; abundance: -; v_gene: TRBV2; CDR3nt: TGTGCCAGCAGTGAAGACGCTAGCGGGATTTATGACACGCAGTATTTT; CDR3aa: CASSEDASGIYDTQYF
j_gene: TRBJ2-5; d_gene: TRBD1; abundance: few; v_gene: TRBV27; CDR3nt: TGTGCCAGCAGTCACAGGGGAAGACAAGAGACCCAGTACTTC; CDR3aa: CASSHRGRQETQYF
j_gene: TRBJ2-2; d_gene: -; abundance: -; v_gene: TRBV20-1; CDR3nt: TGCAGTGCTAGATGGGGGGGGCTGGTAACCGGGGAGCTGTTTTTT; CDR3aa: CSARWGGLVTGELFF
j_gene: TRBJ2-2; d_gene: -; abundance: -; v_gene: TRBV5-1; CDR3nt: TGCGCCAGCAGCTTGGATGTCTGGGGCGTAAACACCGGGGAGCTGTTTTTT; CDR3aa: CASSLDVWGVNTGELFF
j_gene: TRBJ2-7; d_gene: TRBD2; abundance: -; v_gene: TRBV20-1; CDR3nt: TGCAGTGCTAGCGCCGGACTAGCGGGAGCTCACGAGCAGTACTTC; CDR3aa: CSASAGLAGAHEQYF
j_gene: TRBJ2-7; d_gene: -; abundance: few; v_gene: TRBV19; CDR3nt: TGTGCCAGTAGTGCGGTGCCGGGCGGGACAAGCGAGCAGTACTTC; CDR3aa: CASSAVPGGTSEQYF
j_gene: TRBJ2-3; d_gene: -; abundance: many; v_gene: TRBV29-1; CDR3nt: TGCAGCGTTGCTGACCCCCCTCCAGATACGCAGTATTTT; CDR3aa: CSVADPPPDTQYF
j_gene: TRBJ2-1; d_gene: TRBD2; abundance: -; v_gene: TRBV20-1; CDR3nt: TGCAGTGCTGCCGGGACTAGCCGGACGGTTGAGCAGTTCTTC; CDR3aa: CSAAGTSRTVEQFF
j_gene: TRBJ2-7; d_gene: -; abundance: few; v_gene: TRBV5-1; CDR3nt: TGCGCCAGCAGCTTGGTAGAAAACTACGAGCAGTACTTC; CDR3aa: CASSLVENYEQYF
j_gene: TRBJ1-3; d_gene: -; abundance: few; v_gene: TRBV9; CDR3nt: TGTGCCAGCAGCGAAACAGGGAGCTCTGGAAACACCATATATTTT; CDR3aa: CASSETGSSGNTIYF
j_gene: TRBJ2-5; d_gene: -; abundance: many; v_gene: TRBV9; CDR3nt: TGTGCCAGCAGCGTAGGTTCGGGGCGAGAGACCCAGTACTTC; CDR3aa: CASSVGSGRETQYF